This T cell receptor beta chain was identified during a study of blood T cell repertoires in COVID-19. Across the study: The United States, Italy and Spain provided the acute and convalescent COVID-19 samples. The cDNA or gDNA used as material had been derived from T cells, B-cell-depleted T cells, or PBMCs.

As handled by the study authors: How many nucleated cells were present was estimated from reference gene primer amplification. TCRdb keeps only in-frame clones here, not all; method: immunoSEQ multiplex PCR. The V and J calls and clone size were taken over from that table, and D and trimming were inferred from the DNA. The sample includes roughly 42,000 clones, roughly three quarters of them seen just once. The sequence derives from a woman of 80 years or more with acute or convalescent COVID-19. Sequences were obtained from peripheral blood.

The DNA of the CDR3 is TGCGCCAGCAGCCCGCGAGAGGGGGCAGATACGCAGTATTTT. Its translation is CASSPREGADTQYF. The chain carries TRBV4-3 and TRBJ2-3; possible D gene TRBD1, 6 bases. In germline, CDR1 is LGHNA, CDR2 YSLEER. This CDR3 has 14 residues. V was cut by 4 bases and J by 4 bases, with 12 bases left in between.